This is a list of T cell receptor beta chains from one sample in a study of shared clonotypes between healthy human individuals. Clones were read by immunoSEQ multiplex PCR, and TCRdb kept only the in-frame ones, dropping some. Of about 680,000 clones listed, around 92% are singletons. The sequenced sample was naive CD8+ T cells sorted from blood. These receptor sequences come from a man younger than 40 in good health. Both conserved end residues are part of each CDR3.

V	J	CDR3
TRBV28	TRBJ2-7	CASSSGTGYYEQYF
TRBV28	TRBJ1-5	CASTRGGYGQPQHF
TRBV7-6	TRBJ2-7	CASSRSATGAYEQYF
TRBV7-9	TRBJ2-7	CASSDPGEEYEQYF
TRBV7-9	TRBJ1-5	CASSRGPGQDLYSNQPQHF
TRBV10-3	TRBJ2-1	CAISGLDSSYNEQFF
TRBV5-6	TRBJ2-7	CANSLGGIHEQYF
TRBV27	TRBJ1-5	CASSSRWTGGFRQPQHF
TRBV30	TRBJ2-3	CAWSRTSLGDTQYF
TRBV9	TRBJ2-1	CASSVALRLAGGNEQFF
TRBV7-9	TRBJ2-7	CASSLAGLEQYF
TRBV4-1	TRBJ2-2	CASSHDMLLAVGELFF
TRBV5-4	TRBJ2-5	CASSQGLAGDKETQYF
TRBV7-8	TRBJ2-1	CASSPDNEQFF
TRBV10-2	TRBJ2-7	CASSEASGAYEQYF
TRBV9	TRBJ1-1	CASSVEDTGTGGSDTEAFF
TRBV7-6	TRBJ2-3	CASSLVGFGGTDTQYF
TRBV5-6	TRBJ2-7	CASSTDSPYEQYF
TRBV9	TRBJ2-1	CASSPGWGEFYNEQFF
TRBV28	TRBJ1-1	CASSLGIGGAEAFF
TRBV5-4	TRBJ2-3	CASSFRAVSTDTQYF
TRBV10-3	TRBJ2-1	CAISGGEGGVDNEQFF
TRBV19	TRBJ2-7	CASSIDLRRSGTYEQYF
TRBV7-6	TRBJ2-1	CASSHPTGTANEQFF
TRBV15	TRBJ2-1	CATSRDLAGEVVEQFF
TRBV7-6	TRBJ2-7	CASSSTGFGEQYF
TRBV5-1	TRBJ2-1	CASSLVAGGSSYNEQFF
TRBV13	TRBJ2-3	CASTAREGQTDTQYF
TRBV7-7	TRBJ2-1	CASSLGSTSGSYEQFF
TRBV4-2	TRBJ2-3	CASSRTSGSLADTQYF
TRBV29-1	TRBJ2-4	CSVELWNQNIQYF
TRBV11-3	TRBJ2-1	CASSLRGREQFF
TRBV7-7	TRBJ2-5	CASSPTGTGLQETQYF
TRBV30	TRBJ1-5	CAWSPGNQPQHF
TRBV29-1	TRBJ2-5	CSVEDGLAEPETQYF
TRBV7-9	TRBJ2-7	CASSLAIKAYEQYF
TRBV10-3	TRBJ1-1	CATGQGLGAFF
TRBV7-9	TRBJ2-2	CASSSGTGATGELFF
TRBV6-5	TRBJ2-7	CASSYGTGAYEQYF
TRBV25-1	TRBJ2-7	CASSGPGPTYEQYF
TRBV29-1	TRBJ1-2	CSANLRTADYGYTF
TRBV28	TRBJ2-7	CASNTRDRGTYEQYF
TRBV27	TRBJ2-5	CASSFSRVETQYF
TRBV15	TRBJ2-7	CATSRGSAGNYEQYF
TRBV10-1	TRBJ1-1	CASGSNTEAFF
TRBV6-6	TRBJ2-1	CASSASGKTNDEQFF
TRBV9	TRBJ2-3	CASSVNLAANTDTQYF